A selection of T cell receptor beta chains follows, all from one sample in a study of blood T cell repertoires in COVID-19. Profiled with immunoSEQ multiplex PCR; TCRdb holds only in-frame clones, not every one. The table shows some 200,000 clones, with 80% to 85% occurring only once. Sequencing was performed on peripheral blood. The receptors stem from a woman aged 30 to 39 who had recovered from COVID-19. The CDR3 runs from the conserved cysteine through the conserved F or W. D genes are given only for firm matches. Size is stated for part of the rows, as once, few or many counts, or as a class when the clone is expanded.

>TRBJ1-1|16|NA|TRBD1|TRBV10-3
TGTGCCATCAGTGAGTCAGGACAGGGGGCCAAGACTGAAGCTTTCTTT
CAISESGQGAKTEAFF
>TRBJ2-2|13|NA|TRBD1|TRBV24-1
TGTGCCACCGGACAGGGGGTCACCGGGGAGCTGTTTTTT
CATGQGVTGELFF
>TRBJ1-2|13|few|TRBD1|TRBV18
TGTGCCAGCTCACCACGGCAGGGGGATGGCTACACCTTC
CASSPRQGDGYTF
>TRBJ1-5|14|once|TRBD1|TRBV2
TGTGCCAGCAGTATGGACAGGGGCAATCAGCCCCAGCATTTT
CASSMDRGNQPQHF
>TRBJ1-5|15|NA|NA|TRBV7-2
TGTGCCAGCAGCGCCACCGGGGGATCCTATCAGCCCCAGCATTTT
CASSATGGSYQPQHF
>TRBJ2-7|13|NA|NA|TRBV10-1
TGCGCCAGCGGACCGCGGGTGGGCCACGAGCAGTACTTC
CASGPRVGHEQYF
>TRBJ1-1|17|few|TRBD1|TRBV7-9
TGTGCCAGCAGCGAACCGGGACAGGGGCCGTATGGCACTGAAGCTTTCTTT
CASSEPGQGPYGTEAFF
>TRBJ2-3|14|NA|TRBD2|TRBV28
TGTGCCAGCGGGGGAGCGGGACCGACCGATACGCAGTATTTT
CASGGAGPTDTQYF
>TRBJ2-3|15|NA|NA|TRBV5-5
TGTGCCAGCAGCTTGGGGGGAGCCCTCACAGATACGCAGTATTTT
CASSLGGALTDTQYF
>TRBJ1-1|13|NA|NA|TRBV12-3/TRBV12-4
TGTGCCAGCGACCCCGGGGGTGGGACTGAAGCTTTCTTT
CASDPGGGTEAFF
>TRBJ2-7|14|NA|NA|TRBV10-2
TGCGCCAGCAGTGACGGGGGGCGCTCCTACGAGCAGTACTTC
CASSDGGRSYEQYF
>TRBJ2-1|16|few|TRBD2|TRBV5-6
TGTGCCAGCAGCTTGGGAGGGAGCGGGAGGGACAATGAGCAGTTCTTC
CASSLGGSGRDNEQFF
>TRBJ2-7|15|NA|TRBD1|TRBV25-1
TGTGCCAGCAGTGAATCCGGGACAGGGCCCTACGAGCAGTACTTC
CASSESGTGPYEQYF
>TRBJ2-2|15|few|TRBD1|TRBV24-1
TGTGCCACCAGTGGTCGGACAGGCAACACCGGGGAGCTGTTTTTT
CATSGRTGNTGELFF
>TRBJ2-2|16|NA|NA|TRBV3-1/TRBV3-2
TGTGCCAGCAGCCATGGGCAGGGTAGAGGCACCGGGGAGCTGTTTTTT
CASSHGQGRGTGELFF
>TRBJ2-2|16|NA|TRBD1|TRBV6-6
TGTGCCAGCAGTGCTACAGGGGGCCTAAACACCGGGGAGCTGTTTTTT
CASSATGGLNTGELFF
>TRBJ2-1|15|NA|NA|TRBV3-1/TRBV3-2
TGTGCCAGCAGCCAAGCCCTCCTACAAGCGGATGAGCAGTTCTTC
CASSQALLQADEQFF
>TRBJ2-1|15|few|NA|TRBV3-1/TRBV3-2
TGTGCCAGCAGCCAAGGCAGGGGGGATTCCAATGAGCAGTTCTTC
CASSQGRGDSNEQFF